A single TCR beta chain is shown here with its context. The antigen remains undetermined. Other DNA sequences of this sample code for an identical CDR3. The CDR3 spans 10 residues. Germline V gene sequence: CDR1 SNHLY, CDR2 FYNNEI. Trimming pared 6 bases from V and 1 base from J, leaving 1 base between. The data were obtained in a study of shared clonotypes between healthy human individuals. Study-wide results and caveats: The four-donor shared clonotypes exceeded non-shared clonotypes in generation probability, with non-shared ones scoring lower.

Positively selected for CCR7, the CD45RO-negative cells used as naive CD8 cells excluded terminally differentiated effector memory CD45RA+ cells. TCRdb keeps only in-frame clones here, not all; method: immunoSEQ multiplex PCR. The profile shows about 2 million clones, about 95% of them singletons. The sequence derives from a man between 18 and 29 years old in good health. The V call is TRBV2, the J call TRBJ2-7; D unresolved. Sequenced input: naive CD8+ T cells sorted from blood. CDR3 in DNA: TGTGCCAGCAGGTCCTACGAGCAGTACTTC. Protein sequence: CASRSYEQYF.